The clone carrying this T cell receptor beta chain was recorded a few times. This sample is drawn from a study of T-cell reconstitution after alpha-beta-depleted transplantation in children. The CDR3 is made up of 20 amino acids. Germline trimming cut 0 bases from V and 3 bases from J; bases unmatched to any gene: 16. Per germline, CDR1 LGHNA and CDR2 YNFKEQ. It was with unique molecular identifiers that the TCRbeta library was prepared. TCRdb ran MiXCR on the PCR reads and lists one entry per CDR3 protein. Among more than 550,000 distinct CDR3 sequences listed, roughly a tenth were seen once. The chain joins TRBV4-2 to TRBJ2-7; the match to TRBD2 covers 11 bases. The input for sequencing was PBMCs from the stem cell graft donor, taken from the stem cell graft. The sequence was obtained from a human donor who donated a stem cell graft to a child with acute myeloid leukemia. The CDR3 region is CASSQEAKLAGALIFYEQYF. The CDR3 DNA reads TGTGCCAGCAGCCAAGAGGCCAAACTAGCGGGAGCCCTAATCTTCTACGAGCAGTACTTC.